Each of the 6 T cell receptor beta chains below was sequenced from the same sample in a study of CD8+ T cells in alopecia areata. Regarding treatment: oral pan-JAK inhibitor, 5-10 mg twice daily. cDNA prepared by RNA extraction and subsequent reverse transcription served as the template for sequencing. Using immunoSEQ multiplex PCR, the repertoire was profiled, and TCRdb retains in-frame clones only, with some absent. The sample holds 95,000 to 150,000 clones, about 50% seen once. The material was CD4+ T cells sorted from blood, obtained at week 4, from a patient treated with tofacitinib. All receptors come from a human donor with alopecia areata.

This chain uses TRBV7-8 with TRBJ1-1, with D possibly being TRBD1 (5 bases). Germline V CDR1 and CDR2: SGHVS, FQNEAQ. The CDR3 is 15 amino acids. V was pared by 1 base and J by 4 bases, with 13 bases between. The CDR3 loop reads CASSLVPGMATEAFF. The CDR3, as DNA: TGTGCCAGCAGCTTAGTCCCAGGGATGGCCACTGAAGCTTTCTTT.

The rearrangement joins TRBV5-1 to TRBJ1-2; no definite D call. This CDR3 is 13 amino acids long. V was pared by 0 bases and J by 8 bases, with 11 bases between. Germline-derived CDR1 and CDR2 are SGHRS and YFSETQ. The CDR3 DNA follows: TGCGCCAGCAGCTTGGTTGGTCGGTCGGGCTACACCTTC. This encodes CASSLVGRSGYTF. The whole variable domain, filled in from reference TRBV5-1 and TRBJ1-2, reads KAGVTQTPRYLIKTRGQQVTLSCSPISGHRSVSWYQQTPGQGLQFLFEYFSETQRNKGNFPGRFSGRQFSNSRSEMNVSTLELGDSALYLCASSLVGRSGYTFGSGTRLTVV.

The chain combines TRBV5-5 with TRBJ1-2; possibly TRBD1 for D (5 bases). V lost 1 base and J lost 4, with 14 bases in between. This CDR3 has 15 residues. Germline CDR1 is SGHKS and CDR2 is YYEKEE (reference sequence). The CDR3 sequence: CASSLMGRQSYGYTF. The CDR3 DNA reads TGTGCCAGCAGCTTGATGGGACGACAGAGCTATGGCTACACCTTC.

The chain carries TRBV30 and TRBJ2-2, with 7 bases fitting TRBD2. The germline V gene has CDR1 GTSNPN and CDR2 SVGIG (reference sequence). CDR3 size: 14 residues. The ends lost 4 bases at V and 1 base at J; junction bases unmatched: 3. CDR3 amino acids: CAWTGLVNTGELFF. As DNA, the CDR3 is TGTGCCTGGACTGGACTAGTGAACACCGGGGAGCTGTTTTTT.

This chain connects TRBV2 to TRBJ2-1; D gene uncertain. Per germline, CDR1 SNHLY and CDR2 FYNNEI. The CDR3 totals 11 residues. The V end lost 7 bases, the J end lost 8 bases, and 9 bases lay between the germline ends. This CDR3 reads CASTRFDEQFF. The DNA for the CDR3 is TGTGCCAGCACGCGTTTCGATGAGCAGTTCTTC.

The chain combines TRBV6-6 with TRBJ2-7; tentative D call: TRBD1 (5 bases). The germline V gene has CDR1 MNHNY and CDR2 SVGAGI (reference sequence). The CDR3 is 12 amino acids. V was shortened by 6 bases and J by 4 bases, with 10 bases between the two germline ends. The CDR3: CASSSQGYEQYF. The CDR3 region has the DNA TGTGCCAGCAGCTCGCAGGGTTACGAGCAGTACTTC.